A single sample is the source of the 2 T cell receptor beta chains below, sequenced in a study of cytomegalovirus exposure and HLA in healthy donors. In the PCR, 60 Vbeta and 13 Jbeta primers were used. Only in-frame clones appear in the TCRdb table, and some are missing; sequencing was by immunoSEQ multiplex PCR. Among roughly 84,000 clones listed, more than 50% were seen once. Sequenced sample: PBMCs. These receptors were collected from a woman between 40 and 55 years old in good health and CMV-seropositive.

This clone came up once. This sequence joins TRBV7-8 and TRBJ1-4; TRBD1 matches 11 bases. This CDR3 comprises 16 residues. V lost 3 bases to trimming and J lost 7 bases; unmatched junction nucleotides: 7. Germline V gene data show CDR1 as SGHVS and CDR2 as FQNEAQ. This CDR3 is CASSLRGGTGGEKLFF. The CDR3 DNA follows: TGTGCCAGCAGCTTGAGGGGGGGGACAGGGGGTGAAAAACTGTTTTTT.

The genes are TRBV28 and TRBJ2-7; 7 nucleotides agree with TRBD2. The CDR3 is made up of 14 amino acids. CDR1 MDHEN and CDR2 SYDVKM come from the germline V gene. With 8 bases clipped from V and 5 bases from J, the junction kept 12 bases outside the gene matches. The CDR3 is CASALGGRVHEQYF. The CDR3 region has the DNA TGTGCCAGCGCATTGGGCGGGAGAGTCCACGAGCAGTACTTC.